A single sample is the source of the 5 T cell receptor beta chains below, sequenced in a study of control samples from healthy donors and cancer patients. Method: immunoSEQ multiplex PCR; TCRdb's copy keeps in-frame clones and lacks some. The data show fewer than 200,000 clones, around 90% seen once. Sequencing was carried out using blood. The receptors stem from a woman in her forties or fifties in good health.

The chain couples TRBV7-8 to TRBJ2-7; possible D gene TRBD1, 5 bases. V was clipped by 5 bases and J by 2 bases, with 10 bases between them. The germline gives CDR1 SGHVS, CDR2 FQNEAQ. The CDR3 is made up of 13 amino acids. Written as DNA, the CDR3 is TGTGCCAGCAGCCCAGGGCCCGCCTACGAGCAGTACTTC. Residues: CASSPGPAYEQYF.

The chain joins TRBV5-4 to TRBJ2-4, with 12 nucleotides matching TRBD2. Germline-derived CDR1 and CDR2 are SGHNT and YYREEE (reference sequence). The CDR3 consists of 16 residues. The ends lost 4 bases at V and 0 bases at J; junction bases unmatched: 2. CDR3 region: CASSPGLAGAKNIQYF. As DNA, the CDR3 is TGTGCCAGCAGCCCGGGACTAGCGGGAGCCAAAAACATTCAGTACTTC.

The chain carries TRBV4-3 and TRBJ1-2; D is perhaps TRBD1 (5 bases). Germline lookup yields CDR1 LGHNA and CDR2 YSLEER. The CDR3 sequence is 13 residues long. V lost 4 bases to trimming and J lost 2 bases, with 8 bases between them. This CDR3 reads CASSLGVNYGYTF. CDR3 nucleotides: TGCGCCAGCAGCCTAGGGGTCAACTATGGCTACACCTTC.

The V call is TRBV6-2 or TRBV6-3, the J call TRBJ1-2; unclear D gene. The CDR3 length is 12 residues. The germline V gene encodes CDR1 MNHEY and CDR2 SVGEGT. V lost 1 base and J lost 13, with 13 bases in between. The CDR3 DNA reads as TGTGCCAGCAGTTACTTAGACGCGAGGTCCACCTTC. As protein: CASSYLDARSTF.

The chain uses TRBV7-2 and TRBJ2-1; D is tentatively TRBD1 or TRBD2 (5 bases each). CDR3 length: 15 amino acids. Trimming shortened V by 0 bases and J by 8 bases, and 14 bases separated the two germline ends. Looked up from germline, CDR1 is SGHTA and CDR2 is FQGNSA. CDR3 protein: CASSLARAGKHEQFF. In DNA form, the CDR3 reads TGTGCCAGCAGCTTAGCGCGGGCAGGGAAGCATGAGCAGTTCTTC.